The text below deals with one T cell receptor beta chain. Its antigen is not identified. As to time point: week 47, end of study. Vaccinated patients received 300 ug of mutant IDH1 20-mer peptide per dose, with topical imiquimod. This entry belongs to a study of a mutant IDH1 vaccine in newly diagnosed glioma. Germline loops: CDR1 MDHEN, CDR2 SYDVKM. V shed 5 bases and J 3 bases; nucleotides not matched to a gene: 11. This CDR3 region has 16 residues. Data came from immunoSEQ multiplex PCR; TCRdb stores just in-frame clones and leaves some out. The data hold fewer than 40,000 clones, with 90% observed a single time.

The TCR originated in a woman between 35 and 50 years old with glioma. This sample comprised PBMCs, obtained from a glioma patient whose treatment included an IDH1 peptide vaccine. The chain is built from TRBV28 and TRBJ2-7, with 9 bases aligning to TRBD1. The CDR3 DNA sequence: TGTGCCAGCAGTAGCCCACCGGGACAGGGCCTCTACGAGCAGTACTTC. Protein sequence: CASSSPPGQGLYEQYF.